One and the same sample provided the 32 T cell receptor beta chains below, sequenced in a study of T cells in Graves' hyperthyroidism and ophthalmopathy. TCR beta CDR3 sequences were amplified from RNA transcripts. The HTBI set primed first-round TCR CDR3 RT-PCR. Via MiXCR, TCRdb re-called the multiplex PCR reads, giving one row per CDR3 protein. Of hundreds of thousands of distinct CDR3 sequences listed, approximately 14% are singletons. Sequencing was performed on blood. The receptor set was obtained from a young woman with Graves' hyperthyroidism.

At least ten counts were recorded for this clonotype. V usage is TRBV11-2 and J usage is TRBJ1-6, with D tentatively TRBD1 (6 bases). With 1 base removed from V and 8 bases from J, the gap between germline ends came to 27 bases. Germline CDR1 reads SGHAT; CDR2 reads FQNNGV. The CDR3 has 20 residues. CDR3 in amino acids: CASSLGYRVKLQRTDSPLHF. DNA of the CDR3: TGTGCCAGCAGCTTAGGTTACAGGGTGAAGTTACAAAGGACGGATTCACCCCTCCACTTT.

In its sample, this clonotype was seen many times. The chain uses TRBV20-1 and TRBJ1-1; D is perhaps TRBD1 (5 bases). The V gene lost 6 bases and the J gene lost 3 bases, with 11 bases spanning the gap. The CDR3 length is 12 residues. Germline V gives CDR1 DFQATT, CDR2 SNEGSKA (reference sequence). Here the CDR3 DNA reads TGCAGTGCGCCAGGGCGATACACTGAAGCTTTCTTT. It is translated as CSAPGRYTEAFF.

The chain employs TRBV6-2 or TRBV6-3 and TRBJ2-2; the D call may be TRBD1 or TRBD2 (5 bases each). Germline lookup yields CDR1 MNHEY and CDR2 SVGEGT. The CDR3 has 11 amino acids. Trimming took 8 bases from V and 9 from J, leaving 10 bases between them. For the CDR3, the DNA is TGTGCCAGCTCGGGGCCCCGGGAGCTGTTTTTT. Translating it yields CASSGPRELFF.

A word on this clonotype: A junction end diverges from the germline sequence, so it may reflect a read error. The rearrangement uses TRBV20-1 and TRBJ1-2; D is unresolved. CDR1 is DFQATT, CDR2 SNEGSKA, per germline (reference sequence). The CDR3 is 13 residues long. In DNA, the CDR3 is TGCAGTGCTGCCAGAGGAAGTAACTATGGCTACGCCTTC. Translating it yields CSAARGSNYGYAF.

This clonotype was picked up many times. The genes are TRBV20-1 and TRBJ2-7; TRBD1 or TRBD2 may be the D gene (5 bases each). The V end lost 2 bases, the J end lost 5 bases, and 13 bases lay between the germline ends. The CDR3 has 13 residues. CDR1 and CDR2 from the germline V gene are DFQATT and SNEGSKA (reference sequence). The CDR3 is CSARWASGHEQYF. The CDR3 nucleotides are TGCAGTGCTAGATGGGCCTCGGGGCACGAGCAGTACTTC.

Ten or more counts support this clonotype. The chain is built from TRBV7-2 and TRBJ2-5; 12 bases are a match to TRBD2. CDR3 length equals 19 residues. Germline values: CDR1 SGHTA, CDR2 FQGNSA. V dropped 0 bases and J dropped 2; count of bases not matched to a gene: 10. The CDR3 region has the DNA TGTGCCAGCAGCTTAGCGCTCGGGACTAGCGGGCGAAATCAAGAGACCCAGTACTTC. It yields the protein CASSLALGTSGRNQETQYF. Full variable domain (rest looked up from reference TRBV7-2 and TRBJ2-5): GAGVSQSPSNKVTEKGKDVELRCDPISGHTALYWYRQSLGQGLEFLIYFQGNSAPDKSGLPSDRFSAERTGGSVSTLTIQRTQQEDSAVYLCASSLALGTSGRNQETQYFGPGTRLLVL.

This clonotype came up a few times. The chain has TRBV28 and TRBJ1-1; 9 bases agree with TRBD1. The germline V gene has CDR1 MDHEN and CDR2 SYDVKM. V lost 4 bases and J lost 0; bases outside the gene matches: 6. The CDR3 is 16 amino acids. The DNA of the CDR3 is TGTGCCAGCAGTTCCTACAGGGGGCCAGTGAACACTGAAGCTTTCTTT. Protein: CASSSYRGPVNTEAFF.

The J gene is TRBJ2-6, the V gene TRBV30; D uncertain. Germline V gives CDR1 GTSNPN, CDR2 SVGIG (reference sequence). Between the trimmed V and J ends, which lost 5 bases and 4 bases, there was a span of 3 bases. The CDR3 length is 11 residues. The chain's CDR3 is CAWVGANVLTF. The DNA for the CDR3 is TGTGCCTGGGTCGGGGCCAACGTCCTGACTTTC.

As regards this clonotype: A read error may explain this, as a much larger clone is one base away. V usage is TRBV20-1 and J usage is TRBJ1-1; possibly TRBD1 for D (6 bases). This CDR3 contains 14 residues. The germline V gene encodes CDR1 DFQATT and CDR2 SNEGSKA (reference sequence). CDR3 region: CGVQIQGPNTEAFF. CDR3 nucleotides: TGCGGTGTCCAGATACAGGGACCCAACACTGAAGCTTTCTTT.

In this sample, this clonotype turned up a few times. The chain combines TRBV25-1 with TRBJ2-6; D tentatively fits TRBD1 or TRBD2 (5 bases each). Germline lookup yields CDR1 MGHDK and CDR2 SYGVNS. This CDR3 has 19 residues. V was pared by 5 bases and J by 1 base, with 21 bases between. This chain's CDR3 is CASSLGEWQSSSGANVLTF. The CDR3 DNA is TGTGCCAGCAGTTTAGGGGAGTGGCAGTCTTCATCTGGGGCCAACGTCCTGACTTTC.

This clonotype has a single count. The V call is TRBV4-1, the J call TRBJ2-1; D is ambiguous. Trimming stripped 1 base from V and 3 bases from J, with 10 bases between. The CDR3 is 15 residues long. The V gene's germline CDR1 is MGHRA and CDR2 YSYEKL. In nucleotides, the CDR3 is TGCGCCAGCAGCCAAGTCTCCGAGTACTACAATGAGCAGTTCTTC. Its protein is CASSQVSEYYNEQFF.

The chain recombines TRBV12-3 or TRBV12-4 with TRBJ1-5, with D unclear. V lost 6 bases, J lost 9 bases, and 15 bases lay in between. This CDR3 contains 13 residues. This CDR3 is CASSLSPTGPQHF. In DNA form, the CDR3 reads TGTGCCAGCAGCCTTTCGCCAACCGGGCCCCAGCATTTT.

The chain is built from TRBV3-1 and TRBJ2-7, with D perhaps TRBD1 or TRBD2 (5 bases each). Between the trimmed V and J ends, which lost 0 bases and 9 bases, there was a span of 18 bases. Per the germline V gene, CDR1 is LGHDT and CDR2 is YNNKEL (reference sequence). This CDR3 region has 15 residues. CDR3 sequence: CASSQDWDGYVSQYF. CDR3 DNA: TGTGCCAGCAGCCAAGATTGGGACGGATACGTTTCGCAGTACTTC.

This clonotype showed up many times. The rearrangement links TRBV7-3 to TRBJ1-2, with TRBD1 matching over 7 bases. CDR1 SGHTA and CDR2 FQGTGA come from the germline V gene. V was clipped by 2 bases and J by 8 bases; unmatched bases: 5. This CDR3 is 13 amino acids long. CDR3 residues: CASSLATGVGYTF. The CDR3 coding sequence is TGTGCCAGCAGCTTAGCAACAGGGGTCGGCTACACCTTC. The full variable domain, rest sourced from reference TRBV7-3 and TRBJ1-2, is GAGVSQTPSNKVTEKGKYVELRCDPISGHTALYWYRQSLGQGPEFLIYFQGTGAADDSGLPNDRFFAVRPEGSVSTLKIQRTERGDSAVYLCASSLATGVGYTFGSGTRLTVV.

The chain couples TRBV6-5 to TRBJ2-5; 8 bases map to TRBD1. Germline CDR1 reads MNHEY; CDR2 reads SVGAGI. With 4 bases clipped from V and 5 bases from J, the junction kept 9 bases outside the gene matches. The CDR3 is 15 residues long. CDR3 sequence reads: CASSFEGTGFETQYF. In DNA form, the CDR3 reads TGTGCCAGCAGTTTTGAGGGGACAGGCTTCGAGACCCAGTACTTC.

The table lists this clonotype with many counts. The chain has TRBV20-1 and TRBJ2-7; TRBD1 might be the D (5 bases). CDR1 and CDR2 from the germline V gene are DFQATT and SNEGSKA (reference sequence). This CDR3 has 14 amino acids. V was shortened by 0 bases and J by 5 bases, with 14 bases between the two germline ends. CDR3 sequence reads: CSARDRVISNEQYF. CDR3 nucleotide sequence: TGCAGTGCTAGAGACAGGGTGATTAGTAACGAGCAGTACTTC.

The chain carries TRBV5-4 and TRBJ1-6; D ambiguous. In germline, CDR1 is SGHNT, CDR2 YYREEE (reference sequence). The CDR3 runs 15 residues. The V end lost 6 bases, the J end lost 7 bases, and 17 bases lay between the germline ends. This CDR3 reads CASTRSGVGNSPLHF. The CDR3 region has the DNA TGTGCCAGCACCCGGTCCGGGGTGGGGAATTCACCCCTCCACTTT.

This clonotype came up many times. This chain joins TRBV18 and TRBJ1-1; D unclear. There are 14 residues in the CDR3. Germline V gene sequence: CDR1 KGHSH, CDR2 LQKENI. V dropped 5 bases and J dropped 4 bases, with 14 bases sitting between them. CDR3 in DNA: TGTGCCAGCTCAAAAGAGACGGTGAGCACTGAAGCTTTCTTT. It is translated as CASSKETVSTEAFF.

This clonotype was observed a handful of times. This chain connects TRBV2 to TRBJ2-7; D is unclear. CDR3 size: 12 residues. V lost 2 bases and J 5 bases, leaving 7 bases between the germline ends. Germline V gene data show CDR1 as SNHLY and CDR2 as FYNNEI. The CDR3 region is CASSELSNEQYF. DNA of the CDR3: TGTGCCAGCAGTGAATTGAGCAACGAGCAGTACTTC.

This clonotype occurred a few times. The chain has TRBV6-2 or TRBV6-3 and TRBJ2-3; 7 bases agree with TRBD1. With V trimmed by 6 bases and J by 11 bases, 8 bases remained unmatched. Germline CDR1 reads MNHEY; CDR2 reads SVGEGT. The CDR3 is 12 residues long. CDR3 loop: CASSLVGDRQYF. The CDR3 DNA reads as TGTGCCAGCAGCCTAGTGGGGGACAGGCAGTATTTT.

This clonotype occurred many times. This sequence joins TRBV18 and TRBJ2-3, with a possible D match to TRBD2 (5 bases). Trimming removed 2 bases at V and 0 bases at J, with 12 bases between. The CDR3 has 16 residues. Germline assignment: CDR1 KGHSH and CDR2 LQKENI. CDR3 region: CASSPSLATSTDTQYF. Written as DNA, the CDR3 is TGTGCCAGCTCACCAAGCCTAGCAACAAGCACAGATACGCAGTATTTT. The full variable domain, in which reference TRBV18 and TRBJ2-3 provide the parts outside the CDR3, is NAGVMQNPRHLVRRRGQEARLRCSPMKGHSHVYWYRQLPEEGLKFMVYLQKENIIDESGMPKERFSAEFPKEGPSILRIQQVVRGDSAAYFCASSPSLATSTDTQYFGPGTRLTVL.

J is TRBJ1-6 and V is TRBV18; a possible D gene is TRBD1 (6 bases). V was trimmed by 2 bases and J by 9 bases, leaving 11 bases between them. The CDR3 consists of 14 residues. The germline CDR1 and CDR2 sequences are KGHSH and LQKENI. Written as DNA, the CDR3 is TGTGCCAGCTCACCAGGGGGCCAGCGTTCACCCCTCCACTTT. It yields the protein CASSPGGQRSPLHF.

This clonotype was detected many times. The chain uses TRBV27 and TRBJ2-3; unclear D gene. The CDR3 extends over 15 amino acids. Looked up from germline, CDR1 is MNHEY and CDR2 is SMNVEV (reference sequence). V shed 0 bases and J shed 2 bases, with 9 bases lying between them. The CDR3 DNA sequence: TGTGCCAGCAGTTTATCAGGGATGATCACAGATACGCAGTATTTT. Its protein product is CASSLSGMITDTQYF.

This clonotype showed up many times. J is TRBJ1-1 and V is TRBV30; D gene unclear. The V and J ends lost 2 bases and 0 bases respectively, with 10 bases between them. Per the germline V gene, CDR1 is GTSNPN and CDR2 is SVGIG (reference sequence). There are 14 residues in the CDR3. As DNA, the CDR3 is TGTGCCTGGAGTAAGGGTCCCATGAACACTGAAGCTTTCTTT. This gives the protein CAWSKGPMNTEAFF.

This clonotype was picked up many times. This chain links TRBV5-1 with TRBJ2-5, with a weak D call TRBD2 (6 bases). The V end lost 5 bases, the J end lost 5 bases, and 13 bases lay between the germline ends. This CDR3 region has 13 residues. The germline gives CDR1 SGHRS, CDR2 YFSETQ. The CDR3 spells CASRTSPRETQYF. CDR3 sequence (DNA): TGCGCCAGCAGGACTAGTCCACGGGAGACCCAGTACTTC. Full variable domain (outside the CDR3, taken from reference TRBV5-1 and TRBJ2-5): KAGVTQTPRYLIKTRGQQVTLSCSPISGHRSVSWYQQTPGQGLQFLFEYFSETQRNKGNFPGRFSGRQFSNSRSEMNVSTLELGDSALYLCASRTSPRETQYFGPGTRLLVL.

The chain recombines TRBV9 with TRBJ1-2; TRBD1 aligns across 7 bases. V lost 3 bases and J lost 3; bases outside the gene matches: 11. Germline V gene data show CDR1 as SGDLS and CDR2 as YYNGEE. This CDR3 has 16 residues. This CDR3 reads CASSDQRGGGDYGYTF. The DNA for the CDR3 is TGTGCCAGCAGCGACCAGAGGGGAGGGGGCGACTATGGCTACACCTTC.

J is TRBJ2-1 and V is TRBV19; D might be TRBD1 (6 bases). This CDR3 comprises 15 residues. V dropped 1 base and J dropped 7 bases, with 14 bases sitting between them. Germline V lookup: CDR1 LNHDA, CDR2 SQIVND (reference sequence). CDR3: CASSIGQGTGNEQFF. For the CDR3, the DNA is TGTGCCAGTAGTATAGGGCAGGGGACGGGGAATGAGCAGTTCTTC.

The sample holds many counts of this clonotype. The V call is TRBV7-3, the J call TRBJ2-1, with 10 bases matching TRBD1. V gave up 2 bases and J gave up 6 bases; unmatched junction bases: 4. This CDR3 contains 15 residues. Germline V lookup: CDR1 SGHTA, CDR2 FQGTGA. This CDR3 is CASSLDRGRANEQFF. The CDR3 DNA sequence: TGTGCCAGCAGCTTAGACAGGGGGCGAGCCAATGAGCAGTTCTTC.

The gene calls are TRBV19 and TRBJ1-1; D uncertain. The CDR3 length is 15 residues. Trimming pared 3 bases from V and 0 bases from J, leaving 11 bases between. Germline CDR1 reads LNHDA; CDR2 reads SQIVND (reference sequence). Written as DNA, the CDR3 is TGTGCCAGTAGTATCAGGAGGGCATTGAACACTGAAGCTTTCTTT. Its translation: CASSIRRALNTEAFF.

In its sample, this clonotype was seen many times. This rearrangement joins TRBV7-6 to TRBJ2-3; D unresolved. The CDR3 contains 14 residues. V was shortened by 0 bases and J by 0 bases, with 4 bases between the two germline ends. Germline V gene sequence: CDR1 SGHVS, CDR2 FNYEAQ. CDR3 protein: CASSLAVSTDTQYF. As DNA, the CDR3 is TGTGCCAGCAGCTTAGCGGTCAGCACAGATACGCAGTATTTT.

There are a few counts of this clonotype. V usage is TRBV6-2 or TRBV6-3 and J usage is TRBJ2-1, with D unresolved. The germline V gene has CDR1 MNHEY and CDR2 SVGEGT. Trimming cost V 4 bases and J 3 bases, with 19 bases left between them. The CDR3 has 17 residues. CDR3 sequence (DNA): TGTGCCAGCAGTTGGATTTCCACATTGGCCCGCTACAATGAGCAGTTCTTC. Protein: CASSWISTLARYNEQFF.

This clonotype occurred many times. This chain joins TRBV5-1 and TRBJ2-3; 8 nucleotides agree with TRBD1. Germline V gives CDR1 SGHRS, CDR2 YFSETQ. CDR3 length: 16 amino acids. V lost 4 bases and J lost 4; bases outside the gene matches: 11. In DNA, the CDR3 is TGCGCCAGCAGCGCACAGGGGGTAGCGCTCTCAGATACGCAGTATTTT. Amino acid sequence: CASSAQGVALSDTQYF.